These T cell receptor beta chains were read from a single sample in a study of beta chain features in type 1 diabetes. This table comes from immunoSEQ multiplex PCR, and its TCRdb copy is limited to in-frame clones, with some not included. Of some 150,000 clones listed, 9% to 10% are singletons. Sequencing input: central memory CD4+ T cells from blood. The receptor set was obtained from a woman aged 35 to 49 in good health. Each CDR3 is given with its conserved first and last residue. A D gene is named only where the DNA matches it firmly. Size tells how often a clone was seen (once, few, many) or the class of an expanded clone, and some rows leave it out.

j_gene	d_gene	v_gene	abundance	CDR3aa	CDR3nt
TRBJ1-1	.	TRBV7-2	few	CASSLGQITEAFF	TGTGCCAGCAGCTTAGGACAGATTACTGAAGCTTTCTTT
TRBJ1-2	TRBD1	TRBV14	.	CASSPVGQGDKNYGYTF	TGTGCCAGCAGCCCAGTGGGACAGGGCGATAAGAACTATGGCTACACCTTC
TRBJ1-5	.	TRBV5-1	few	CASSLRPGAGDQPQHF	TGCGCCAGCAGCTTGCGCCCCGGGGCAGGGGACCAGCCCCAGCATTTT
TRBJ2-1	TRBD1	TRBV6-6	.	CASSYTQGNNEQFF	TGTGCCAGCAGTTACACACAGGGGAACAATGAGCAGTTCTTC
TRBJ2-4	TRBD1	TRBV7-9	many	CASSLGLDRGLKNIQYF	TGTGCCAGCAGCTTAGGCTTGGACAGGGGGCTTAAAAACATTCAGTACTTC
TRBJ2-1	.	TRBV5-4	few	CASSLGTDLSYNEQFF	TGTGCCAGCAGCTTGGGGACAGATCTTAGCTACAATGAGCAGTTCTTC
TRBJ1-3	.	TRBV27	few	CASSSAGTPGNTIYF	TGTGCCAGCAGCTCCGCCGGGACACCTGGAAACACCATATATTTT
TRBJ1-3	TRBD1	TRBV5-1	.	CASSSTGPGNTIYF	TGCGCCAGCAGCTCGACAGGGCCTGGAAACACCATATATTTT
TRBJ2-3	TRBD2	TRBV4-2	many	CASSQVRSGGTDTQYF	TGTGCCAGCAGCCAAGTAAGGAGCGGGGGCACAGATACGCAGTATTTT
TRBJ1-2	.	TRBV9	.	CASSPTMTGPGDGYTF	TGTGCCAGCAGCCCAACCATGACAGGCCCCGGCGATGGCTACACCTTC
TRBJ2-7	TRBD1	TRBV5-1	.	CASSAGQGVGEQYF	TGCGCCAGCAGCGCGGGACAGGGGGTTGGTGAGCAGTACTTC
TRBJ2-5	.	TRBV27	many	CASSWDKQETQYF	TGTGCCAGCAGTTGGGACAAACAAGAGACCCAGTACTTC
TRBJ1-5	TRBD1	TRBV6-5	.	CASSSGDRGTQPQHF	TGTGCCAGCAGTTCTGGGGACAGGGGAACGCAGCCCCAGCATTTT
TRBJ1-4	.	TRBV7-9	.	CASGDNQEKLFF	TGTGCCAGCGGGGACAATCAAGAAAAACTGTTTTTT
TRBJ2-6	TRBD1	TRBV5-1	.	CASSQQGAGANVLTF	TGCGCCAGCAGCCAGCAGGGGGCTGGGGCCAACGTCCTGACTTTC
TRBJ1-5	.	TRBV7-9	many	CASSLGTVNQPQHF	TGTGCCAGCAGCTTAGGGACAGTCAATCAGCCCCAGCATTTT
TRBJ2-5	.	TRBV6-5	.	CASSYGGGSEGTQYF	TGTGCCAGCAGTTACGGCGGCGGTAGCGAAGGGACCCAGTACTTC
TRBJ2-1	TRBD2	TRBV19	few	CASSIGTSGGGIFEQFF	TGTGCCAGTAGTATCGGGACTAGCGGGGGAGGAATATTTGAGCAGTTCTTC
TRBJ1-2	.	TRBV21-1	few	CASSNWPENGYTF	TGTGCCAGCAGCAATTGGCCAGAAAATGGCTACACCTTC
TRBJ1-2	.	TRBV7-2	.	CASSFINGYTF	TGTGCCAGCAGCTTCATCAATGGCTACACCTTC
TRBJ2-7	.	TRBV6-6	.	CASSSLGTGGYEQYF	TGTGCCAGCAGTTCCCTAGGGACTGGGGGGTACGAGCAGTACTTC
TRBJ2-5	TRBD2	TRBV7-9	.	CASSENYGGLETQYF	TGTGCCAGCAGCGAAAACTACGGGGGGTTGGAGACCCAGTACTTC
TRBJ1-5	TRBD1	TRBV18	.	CASSVIGTGGNSNQPQHF	TGTGCCAGCTCCGTAATCGGGACAGGAGGTAATAGCAATCAGCCCCAGCATTTT
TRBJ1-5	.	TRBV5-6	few	CASSLVSGAPNQPQHF	TGTGCCAGCAGCTTGGTCTCAGGGGCGCCCAATCAGCCCCAGCATTTT
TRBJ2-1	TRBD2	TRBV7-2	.	CASSRRGLAGVGEQFF	TGTGCCAGCAGCCGTCGGGGACTAGCGGGGGTGGGTGAGCAGTTCTTC
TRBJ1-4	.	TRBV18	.	CASSVKQGEKLFF	TGTGCCAGCTCTGTTAAGCAGGGTGAAAAACTGTTTTTT
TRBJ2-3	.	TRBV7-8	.	CASCREPGCRTDTQYF	TGTGCCAGCTGCCGGGAGCCGGGGTGCAGGACAGATACGCAGTATTTT